One sample yielded the 20 T cell receptor beta chains listed below, sequenced in a study of blood T cells in healthy people across ages. For the second PCR, which ran for roughly 6 to 12 cycles, a sample-barcoded 5' primer and a J-beta primer mix were used. TCRdb used MiXCR to reprocess the 5' RACE reads, holding one entry per CDR3 protein. Of roughly 2 million distinct CDR3 sequences in the sample, 40% to 55% were seen once. The sequencing input was blood. The receptor set was obtained from a woman between 35 and 50 years old in good health.

Note on this clonotype: At one of its ends the junction is not consistent with the germline gene, which may arise from a read error. The chain couples TRBV7-2 to TRBJ2-1; D ambiguous. CDR3 length equals 13 residues. The germline gives CDR1 SGHTA, CDR2 FQGNSA. CDR3 region: CASSVAVWVEQFF. CDR3 coding DNA: TGTGCCAGCAGCGTAGCTGTGTGGGTTGAGCAGTTCTTC.

This clonotype was detected a few times. The chain has TRBV5-1 and TRBJ2-7, with 10 bases fitting TRBD2. Germline V gene data show CDR1 as SGHRS and CDR2 as YFSETQ. V dropped 0 bases and J dropped 6; count of bases not matched to a gene: 3. This CDR3 comprises 14 residues. Here the CDR3 reads CASSLDSGGTEQYF. The CDR3 DNA is TGCGCCAGCAGCTTGGATAGCGGGGGGACCGAGCAGTACTTC.

This clonotype occurred a few times. The chain has TRBV3-1 and TRBJ2-4; no reliable D call. The end of the DNA aligns better with TRBJ2-7, so the J call may be wrong. The CDR3 runs 14 residues. The V gene's germline CDR1 is LGHDT and CDR2 YNNKEL (reference sequence). The CDR3 DNA is TGTGCCAGCAGCCAAAGACGGCGAGTCTACGAGCAGTACTTC. As protein: CASSQRRRVYEQYF.

This clonotype was seen just once. The CDR3 here is CASSVGVDTDTQYF. The DNA of the CDR3 is TGTGCCAGCAGTGTTGGCGTGGACACAGATACGCAGTATTTT. This chain uses TRBV12-3 or TRBV12-4 with TRBJ2-3; no clear D gene. V lost 5 bases and J 2 bases, leaving 11 bases between the germline ends. There are 14 residues in the CDR3.

The chain links TRBV21-1 to TRBJ2-7; TRBD2 is the table's D call, not checked against the DNA. TRBV21-1 is a documented pseudogene. The CDR3 is made up of 16 amino acids. The CDR3 bases are TGTGCCAGCAGCAGAGCGGACAGGGCGGGAGGCTACGAGCAGTACTTC. It translates to CASSRADRAGGYEQYF.

The gene calls are TRBV20-1 and TRBJ2-7, with 8 positions matching TRBD2. Trimming at V came to 0 bases and at J to 5 bases, leaving 6 bases not matched to a gene. The CDR3 is made up of 14 amino acids. The germline V gene encodes CDR1 DFQATT and CDR2 SNEGSKA (reference sequence). CDR3 protein: CSARDLGGANEQYF. CDR3 DNA: TGCAGTGCTAGAGATCTCGGGGGGGCTAACGAGCAGTACTTC.

This chain joins TRBV28 and TRBJ2-5; possibly TRBD2 for D (6 bases). The CDR3 consists of 13 residues. V lost 5 bases and J 4 bases, leaving 11 bases between the germline ends. Germline V gives CDR1 MDHEN, CDR2 SYDVKM. The CDR3 loop reads CASSPSEAETQYF. The CDR3 DNA is TGTGCCAGCAGTCCTAGCGAGGCAGAGACCCAGTACTTC.

The chain couples TRBV2 to TRBJ1-2, with D possibly TRBD1 on 5 matching bases. Trimming took off 6 bases at V and 7 bases at J, with 15 bases between the two ends. This CDR3 has 13 residues. CDR1 SNHLY and CDR2 FYNNEI come from the germline V gene. CDR3 nucleotides: TGTGCCAGCAGAGCCGGACGGGACGGTGGCTACACCTTC. Amino acid sequence: CASRAGRDGGYTF.

The chain carries TRBV27 and TRBJ2-3; 8 bases align to TRBD2. CDR3 size: 15 residues. The V and J ends lost 3 bases and 6 bases, in that order; junction bases with no gene match: 8. The germline V gene encodes CDR1 MNHEY and CDR2 SMNVEV (reference sequence). The CDR3 nucleotides are TGTGCCAGCAGTTTTCAACGGGGGGGCCGGGATACGCAGTATTTT. Translation gives CASSFQRGGRDTQYF.

V usage is TRBV11-2 and J usage is TRBJ2-1; no clear D gene. With the DNA end fitting TRBJ2-7 better, the J assignment may be wrong. CDR1 is SGHAT and CDR2 is FQNNGV in the germline V gene. The CDR3 runs 12 residues. The CDR3 nucleotides are TGTGCCAGCAGCTCCCTCTACAATGAGCAGTACTTC. Its protein is CASSSLYNEQYF.

In DNA, the CDR3 is TGTGCCAGCAGTGAACCCGGGACAGGGATCCCAGGGGGTGGCTACACCTTC. It yields the protein CASSEPGTGIPGGGYTF. The chain carries TRBV28 and TRBJ1-2; 9 bases align to TRBD1. The CDR3 loop spans 17 amino acids. The ends lost 5 bases at V and 7 bases at J; junction bases unmatched: 17. The germline V gene has CDR1 MDHEN and CDR2 SYDVKM.

This clonotype has more than one count but fewer than ten. The chain is built from TRBV18 and TRBJ2-7; the D gene is possibly TRBD1 (5 bases). The CDR3 covers 14 residues. The V end was cut by 0 bases, the J end by 3 bases, with 9 bases between. The V gene's germline CDR1 is KGHSH and CDR2 LQKENI. CDR3 sequence reads: CASSPPGPNYEQYF. CDR3 bases: TGTGCCAGCTCACCACCGGGGCCTAACTACGAGCAGTACTTC.

This chain links TRBV12-3 or TRBV12-4 with TRBJ2-5; 13 bases map to TRBD2. The CDR3 covers 16 residues. The V gene end was trimmed by 4 bases and the J gene end by 2 bases; junction bases not matched to a gene: 4. The CDR3 sequence is CASSWGLAGRQETQYF. CDR3 nucleotide sequence: TGTGCCAGCAGTTGGGGACTAGCGGGGAGACAAGAGACCCAGTACTTC.

This clonotype was observed once. The chain's CDR3 is CASSYFMGQGDYNEQFF. The CDR3 DNA reads TGTGCCAGCAGCTACTTCATGGGCCAAGGGGACTACAATGAGCAGTTCTTC. V and J are TRBV11-2 and TRBJ2-1; D is perhaps TRBD1 (5 bases). V lost 4 bases to trimming and J lost 3 bases, with 19 bases between them. The length of the CDR3 is 17 residues. Germline V lookup: CDR1 SGHAT, CDR2 FQNNGV.

Here the CDR3 reads CASVLTDTQYF. In nucleotides, the CDR3 is TGTGCCAGCGTCCTAACAGATACGCAGTATTTT. J is TRBJ2-3 and V is TRBV7-9; D remains unclear. CDR1 is SEHNR, CDR2 FQNEAQ, per germline (reference sequence). This CDR3 has 11 residues. The V and J ends lost 8 bases and 3 bases respectively, with 6 bases between them.

The chain is built from TRBV7-2 and TRBJ2-3; perhaps TRBD2 as D (6 bases). Per the germline V gene, CDR1 is SGHTA and CDR2 is FQGNSA. V lost 5 bases, J lost 2 bases, and 17 bases lay in between. The CDR3 extends over 16 amino acids. The CDR3 coding sequence is TGTGCCAGCAGCCGTGCGGGGCAGAGGGCCACAGATACGCAGTATTTT. It codes for CASSRAGQRATDTQYF.

This rearrangement joins TRBV25-1 to TRBJ1-5; D is unresolved. Germline lookup yields CDR1 MGHDK and CDR2 SYGVNS. This CDR3 region has 14 residues. V lost 4 bases and J 7 bases, leaving 14 bases between the germline ends. DNA for the CDR3: TGTGCCAGCAGTGCGGCGGAGCGATTGCAGCCCCAGCATTTT. It yields the protein CASSAAERLQPQHF.

Remarks on this clonotype: This may be a read error, as it is one base from a much larger clone. This chain links TRBV9 with TRBJ2-6; a possible D gene is TRBD1 (5 bases). The CDR3 runs 14 residues. Germline V CDR1 and CDR2: SGDLS, YYNGEE. CDR3 coding DNA: TGTGCCAGCAGCGTAGGGTCTGGGGCCACCGTCCTGACTTTC. Translation gives CASSVGSGATVLTF. The full variable domain, rest sourced from reference TRBV9 and TRBJ2-6, is DSGVTQTPKHLITATGQRVTLRCSPRSGDLSVYWYQQSLDQGLQFLIQYYNGEERAKGNILERFSAQQFPDLHSELNLSSLELGDSALYFCASSVGSGATVLTFGAGSRLTVL.

Only one count was recorded for this clonotype. The V and J genes are TRBV20-1 and TRBJ2-1, with 9 bases lining up with TRBD2. This CDR3 region has 16 residues. Looked up from germline, CDR1 is DFQATT and CDR2 is SNEGSKA (reference sequence). J gave up 6 bases and V 0 bases, and 9 bases lay outside the gene matches. CDR3: CSARDVGASGANEQFF. DNA of the CDR3: TGCAGTGCTAGAGATGTTGGGGCTAGCGGGGCCAATGAGCAGTTCTTC.

This chain joins TRBV7-9 and TRBJ2-5; D is ambiguous. The CDR3 is made up of 14 amino acids. V dropped 5 bases and J dropped 5 bases, with 15 bases sitting between them. Germline loops: CDR1 SEHNR, CDR2 FQNEAQ (reference sequence). This CDR3 reads CASSLRVASETQYF. In nucleotides, the CDR3 is TGTGCCAGCAGCCTCCGAGTCGCGTCGGAGACCCAGTACTTC.